This TCR beta chain came from a study of T cells after yellow fever vaccination. Whole-study findings and limits: Just a small share of clonotypes turned up in the CD4 compartment as well as the CD8 compartment. Highly abundant clonotypes carried over from the bulk population could end up in FACS-sorted repertoires as contaminants. The secondary response showed a weaker magnitude and a faster peak, day 5 versus 15.

V was pared by 0 bases and J by 4 bases, with 17 bases between. From germline, CDR1 is MGHRA and CDR2 YSYEKL. CDR3 size: 17 residues. This clonotype was picked up many times. The antigen is undetermined. A universal primer site and UMIs were added as TCR cDNA was made by 5'RACE template switching. TCRdb recomputed calls from the 5' RACE reads with MiXCR, one row per CDR3 protein. The data show tens of thousands of distinct CDR3 sequences, less than 9% seen once. The sequence derives from a man aged 18 to 30 who received the YFV17D yellow fever vaccine. Specimen: CD8+ T cells sorted from PBMCs, collected less than 16 days after the first yellow fever vaccination. The V and J genes are TRBV4-1 and TRBJ2-3, with D perhaps matching TRBD2 (6 bases). CDR3 nucleotides: TGCGCCAGCAGCCAAGATCTCTGGGGGGTAGTCCCAGATACGCAGTATTTT. It is translated as CASSQDLWGVVPDTQYF.